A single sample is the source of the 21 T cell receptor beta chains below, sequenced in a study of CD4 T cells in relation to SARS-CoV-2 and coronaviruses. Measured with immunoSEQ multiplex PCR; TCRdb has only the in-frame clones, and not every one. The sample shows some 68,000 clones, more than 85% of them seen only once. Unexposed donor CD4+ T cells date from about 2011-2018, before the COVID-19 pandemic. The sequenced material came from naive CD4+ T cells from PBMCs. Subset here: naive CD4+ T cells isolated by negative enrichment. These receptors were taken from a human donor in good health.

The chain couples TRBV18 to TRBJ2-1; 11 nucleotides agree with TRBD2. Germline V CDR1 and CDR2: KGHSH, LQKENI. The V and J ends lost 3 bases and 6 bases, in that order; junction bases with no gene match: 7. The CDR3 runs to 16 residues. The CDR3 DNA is TGTGCCAGCTCACCCTACCCCGGGACTAGCGGCAATGAGCAGTTCTTC. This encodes CASSPYPGTSGNEQFF.

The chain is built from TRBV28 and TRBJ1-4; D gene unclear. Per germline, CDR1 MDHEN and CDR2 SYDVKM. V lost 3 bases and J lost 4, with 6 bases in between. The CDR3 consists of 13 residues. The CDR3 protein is CASSLRVNEKLFF. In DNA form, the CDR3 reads TGTGCCAGCAGTTTGCGGGTTAATGAAAAACTGTTTTTT.

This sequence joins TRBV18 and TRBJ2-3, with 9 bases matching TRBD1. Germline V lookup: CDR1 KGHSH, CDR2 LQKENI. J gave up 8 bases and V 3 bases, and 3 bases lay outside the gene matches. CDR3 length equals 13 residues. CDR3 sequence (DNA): TGTGCCAGCTCACCGCAGGACAGGGGTACGCAGTATTTT. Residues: CASSPQDRGTQYF.

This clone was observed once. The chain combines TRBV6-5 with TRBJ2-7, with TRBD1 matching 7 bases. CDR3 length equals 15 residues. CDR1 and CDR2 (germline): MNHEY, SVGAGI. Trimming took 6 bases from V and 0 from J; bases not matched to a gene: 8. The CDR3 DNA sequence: TGTGCCAGCAGCAGACAGGGTAGAGGCTCCTACGAGCAGTACTTC. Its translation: CASSRQGRGSYEQYF.

The CDR3 loop reads CASGGLAGTFSTDTQYF. CDR3 nucleotides: TGCGCCAGCGGAGGTCTAGCGGGAACCTTTAGCACAGATACGCAGTATTTT. The V gene is TRBV5-1, the J gene TRBJ2-3; 9 bases are a match to TRBD2. The CDR3 runs 17 residues. V gave up 7 bases and J gave up 0 bases; unmatched junction bases: 12. CDR1 and CDR2 from the germline V gene are SGHRS and YFSETQ. The whole variable domain, remainder taken from reference TRBV5-1 and TRBJ2-3, is KAGVTQTPRYLIKTRGQQVTLSCSPISGHRSVSWYQQTPGQGLQFLFEYFSETQRNKGNFPGRFSGRQFSNSRSEMNVSTLELGDSALYLCASGGLAGTFSTDTQYFGPGTRLTVL.

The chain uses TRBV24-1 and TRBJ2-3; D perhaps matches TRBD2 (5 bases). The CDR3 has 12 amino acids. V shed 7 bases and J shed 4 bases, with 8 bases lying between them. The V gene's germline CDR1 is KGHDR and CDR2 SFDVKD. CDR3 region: CATRGAADTQYF. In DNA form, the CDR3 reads TGTGCCACCAGAGGAGCGGCAGATACGCAGTATTTT.

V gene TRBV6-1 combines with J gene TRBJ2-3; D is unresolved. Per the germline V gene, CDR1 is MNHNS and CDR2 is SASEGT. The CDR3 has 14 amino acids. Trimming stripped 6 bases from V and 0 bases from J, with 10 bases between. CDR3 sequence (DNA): TGTGCCAGCAGGCAAGACGGAAGCACAGATACGCAGTATTTT. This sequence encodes CASRQDGSTDTQYF.

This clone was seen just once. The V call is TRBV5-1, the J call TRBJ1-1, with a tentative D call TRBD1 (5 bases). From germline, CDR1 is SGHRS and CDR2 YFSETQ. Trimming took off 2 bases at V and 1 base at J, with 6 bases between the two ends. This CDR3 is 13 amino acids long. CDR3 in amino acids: CASSFTGNTEAFF. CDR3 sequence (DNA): TGCGCCAGCAGCTTTACAGGGAACACTGAAGCTTTCTTT. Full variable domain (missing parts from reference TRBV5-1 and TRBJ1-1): KAGVTQTPRYLIKTRGQQVTLSCSPISGHRSVSWYQQTPGQGLQFLFEYFSETQRNKGNFPGRFSGRQFSNSRSEMNVSTLELGDSALYLCASSFTGNTEAFFGQGTRLTVV.

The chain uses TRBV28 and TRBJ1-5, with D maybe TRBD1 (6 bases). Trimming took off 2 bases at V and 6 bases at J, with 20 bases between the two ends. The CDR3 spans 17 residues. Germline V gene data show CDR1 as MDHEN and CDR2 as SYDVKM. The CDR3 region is CASSLITGSSVGQPQHF. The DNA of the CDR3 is TGTGCCAGCAGTTTAATCACAGGGTCTTCGGTTGGTCAGCCCCAGCATTTT.

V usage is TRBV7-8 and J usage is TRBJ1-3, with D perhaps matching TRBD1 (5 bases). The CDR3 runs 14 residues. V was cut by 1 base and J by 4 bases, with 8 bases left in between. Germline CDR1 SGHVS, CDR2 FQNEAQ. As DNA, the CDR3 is TGTGCCAGCAGCTTAGAGGGACGAGGAAACACCATATATTTT. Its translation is CASSLEGRGNTIYF.

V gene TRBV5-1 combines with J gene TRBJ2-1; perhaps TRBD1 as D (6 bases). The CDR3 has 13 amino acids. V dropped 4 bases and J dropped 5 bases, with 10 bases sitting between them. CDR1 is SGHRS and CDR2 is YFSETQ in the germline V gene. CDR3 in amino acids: CASSVGQNNEQFF. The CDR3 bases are TGCGCCAGCAGCGTCGGACAGAACAATGAGCAGTTCTTC.

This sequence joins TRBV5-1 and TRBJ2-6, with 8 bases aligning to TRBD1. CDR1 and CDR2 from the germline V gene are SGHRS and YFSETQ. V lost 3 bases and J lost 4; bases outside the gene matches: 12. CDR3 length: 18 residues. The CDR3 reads CASSWGTGPLTGANVLTF. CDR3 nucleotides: TGCGCCAGCAGCTGGGGGACAGGCCCCCTTACGGGGGCCAACGTCCTGACTTTC.

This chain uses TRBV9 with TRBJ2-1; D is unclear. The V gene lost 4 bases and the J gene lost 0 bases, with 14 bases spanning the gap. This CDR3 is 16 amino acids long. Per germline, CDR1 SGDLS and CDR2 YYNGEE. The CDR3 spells CASSSLGQSSYNEQFF. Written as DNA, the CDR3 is TGTGCCAGCAGCTCCCTCGGGCAGAGCTCCTACAATGAGCAGTTCTTC.

DNA of the CDR3: TGTGCCATCTCGACAGGAGATCAGCCCCAGCATTTT. Translating it yields CAISTGDQPQHF. V is TRBV10-3 and J is TRBJ1-5; tentatively, D is TRBD1 (6 bases). The CDR3 covers 12 residues. V dropped 8 bases and J dropped 5 bases, with 10 bases sitting between them. CDR1 ENHRY and CDR2 SYGVKD come from the germline V gene.

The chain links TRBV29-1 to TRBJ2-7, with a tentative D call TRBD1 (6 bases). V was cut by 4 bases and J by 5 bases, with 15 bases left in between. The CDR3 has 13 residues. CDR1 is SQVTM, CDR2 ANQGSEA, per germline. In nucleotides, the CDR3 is TGCAGCGTTGGGTGGGGGCAGTCCCACGAGCAGTACTTC. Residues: CSVGWGQSHEQYF.

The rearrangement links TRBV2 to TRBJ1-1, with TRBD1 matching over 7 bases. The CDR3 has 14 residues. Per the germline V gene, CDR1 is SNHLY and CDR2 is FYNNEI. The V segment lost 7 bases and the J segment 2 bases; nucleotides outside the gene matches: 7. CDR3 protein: CASTVDRHNTEAFF. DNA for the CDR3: TGTGCCAGCACCGTGGACAGGCACAACACTGAAGCTTTCTTT. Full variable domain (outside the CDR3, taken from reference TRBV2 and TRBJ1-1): EPEVTQTPSHQVTQMGQEVILRCVPISNHLYFYWYRQILGQKVEFLVSFYNNEISEKSEIFDDQFSVERPDGSNFTLKIRSTKLEDSAMYFCASTVDRHNTEAFFGQGTRLTVV.

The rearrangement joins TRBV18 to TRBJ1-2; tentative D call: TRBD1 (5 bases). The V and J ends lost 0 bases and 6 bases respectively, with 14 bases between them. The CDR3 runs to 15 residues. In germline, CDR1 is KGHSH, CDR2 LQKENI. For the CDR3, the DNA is TGTGCCAGCTCACCACCGCTTCCGGGAGGGGATGGCTACACCTTC. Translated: CASSPPLPGGDGYTF.

For the CDR3, the DNA is TGTGCCAGCAGTTTACGGGGTTTTGGGAACACTGAAGCTTTCTTT. This encodes CASSLRGFGNTEAFF. This rearrangement joins TRBV28 to TRBJ1-1; D is uncertain. The CDR3 is 15 residues long. V lost 2 bases and J lost 1, with 11 bases in between. Germline lookup yields CDR1 MDHEN and CDR2 SYDVKM.

For the CDR3, the DNA is TGTGCCGCCTCCGTGGGGCCCGGCTACGAGCAGTACTTC. Translation: CAASVGPGYEQYF. V gene TRBV28 combines with J gene TRBJ2-7; a weak D match, TRBD1 (5 bases). V lost 11 bases, J lost 3 bases, and 17 bases lay in between. CDR1 is MDHEN, CDR2 SYDVKM, per germline. This CDR3 is built from 13 residues.

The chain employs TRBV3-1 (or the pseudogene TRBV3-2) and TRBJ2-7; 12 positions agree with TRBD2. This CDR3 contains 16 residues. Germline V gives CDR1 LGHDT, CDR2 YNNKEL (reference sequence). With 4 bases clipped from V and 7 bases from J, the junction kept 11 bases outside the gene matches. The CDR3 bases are TGTGCCAGCAGCCCACCCAGACTAGCGGGAGTGGAAGAGCAGTACTTC. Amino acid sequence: CASSPPRLAGVEEQYF.

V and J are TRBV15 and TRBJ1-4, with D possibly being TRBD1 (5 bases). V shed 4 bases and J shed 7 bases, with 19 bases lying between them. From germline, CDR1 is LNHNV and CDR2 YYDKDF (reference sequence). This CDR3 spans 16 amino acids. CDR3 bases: TGTGCCACCAGCACGCGCGCGGGGGACCTATTTGAAAAACTGTTTTTT. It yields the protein CATSTRAGDLFEKLFF.